These 30 T cell receptor beta chains share one sample of origin, sequenced in a study of identical twins. TCRdb itself ran the 5' RACE reads through MiXCR, one entry per CDR3 protein. In the table there are about 890,000 distinct CDR3 sequences, roughly an eighth of which are singletons. The data also belong to a second study, concerning yellow fever vaccine responses in identical twins.

The specimen sequenced was PBMCs. These receptors originate from a young woman in good health.

This clonotype was picked up many times. The chain joins TRBV12-3 or TRBV12-4 to TRBJ2-1, with no clear D. V lost 5 bases and J 6 bases, leaving 14 bases between the germline ends. This CDR3 has 14 residues. The CDR3 DNA sequence: TGTGCCAGCAGTGCATCCCTCAGACTCAATGAGCAGTTCTTC. Translation: CASSASLRLNEQFF.

The rearrangement uses TRBV10-3 and TRBJ1-1; D perhaps matches TRBD1 (5 bases). Germline assignment: CDR1 ENHRY and CDR2 SYGVKD. The V gene lost 6 bases and the J gene lost 7 bases, with 12 bases spanning the gap. The CDR3 contains 12 residues. The CDR3 loop reads CAIREGIGEAFF. The CDR3 nucleotides read TGTGCCATCAGGGAGGGGATAGGTGAAGCTTTCTTT.

This clonotype was seen ten or more times. J is TRBJ2-1 and V is TRBV7-8; D not resolved. The germline V and J ends were trimmed by 5 bases and 0 bases, with 14 bases remaining between them. The CDR3 consists of 16 residues. Looked up from germline, CDR1 is SGHVS and CDR2 is FQNEAQ. The CDR3 nucleotides read TGTGCCAGCAGCCCCCGCGTCTCCAACTCCTACAATGAGCAGTTCTTC. It translates to CASSPRVSNSYNEQFF.

V gene TRBV12-3 or TRBV12-4 combines with J gene TRBJ2-1; D gene ambiguous. V gave up 2 bases and J gave up 8 bases, with 7 bases separating them. CDR3 length: 12 amino acids. The CDR3 sequence is CASSLFRHEQFF. The CDR3 DNA reads as TGTGCCAGCAGTTTATTCCGGCATGAGCAGTTCTTC.

The genes are TRBV3-1 and TRBJ1-5; D is undetermined. The germline V and J ends were trimmed by 0 bases and 0 bases, with 9 bases remaining between them. The CDR3 extends over 16 amino acids. Germline V gene data show CDR1 as LGHDT and CDR2 as YNNKEL (reference sequence). The CDR3 DNA follows: TGTGCCAGCAGCCAAGATTCCCATCTTAGCAATCAGCCCCAGCATTTT. Translating gives CASSQDSHLSNQPQHF.

There are a few counts of this clonotype. The rearrangement links TRBV12-3 or TRBV12-4 to TRBJ1-1; no firm D call. The CDR3 sequence is 14 residues long. V was clipped by 2 bases and J by 0 bases, with 7 bases between them. The chain's CDR3 is CASSLWSLNTEAFF. The CDR3 coding sequence is TGTGCCAGCAGTTTATGGTCCTTGAACACTGAAGCTTTCTTT.

The gene calls are TRBV11-2 and TRBJ2-2; D gene unclear. The CDR3 runs 11 residues. Germline values: CDR1 SGHAT, CDR2 FQNNGV. The ends were cut back, 4 bases at V and 9 bases at J, with 6 bases in the middle. In nucleotides, the CDR3 is TGTGCCAGCAGCTCAATCTGGGAGCTGTTTTTT. This translates into CASSSIWELFF.

The sample holds many counts of this clonotype. The CDR3 loop is CASTTKTGEVSYNEQFF. Here the CDR3 DNA reads TGTGCCAGCACCACCAAGACAGGGGAAGTGTCCTACAATGAGCAGTTCTTC. The chain recombines TRBV6-1 with TRBJ2-1; 8 bases fit TRBD1. The CDR3 runs to 17 residues. V lost 7 bases and J lost 1; bases outside the gene matches: 12. Germline CDR1 and CDR2: MNHNS and SASEGT.

This clonotype showed up many times. The rearrangement joins TRBV5-1 to TRBJ2-2, with D unclear. CDR1 and CDR2 from the germline V gene are SGHRS and YFSETQ. This CDR3 contains 13 residues. With 7 bases removed from V and 0 bases from J, the gap between germline ends came to 7 bases. The CDR3 here is CASRRTNTGELFF. The CDR3 DNA reads TGCGCCAGCCGACGGACGAACACCGGGGAGCTGTTTTTT. The full variable domain, in which reference TRBV5-1 and TRBJ2-2 provide the parts outside the CDR3, is KAGVTQTPRYLIKTRGQQVTLSCSPISGHRSVSWYQQTPGQGLQFLFEYFSETQRNKGNFPGRFSGRQFSNSRSEMNVSTLELGDSALYLCASRRTNTGELFFGEGSRLTVL.

This clonotype has only a few counts. CDR3 nucleotide sequence: TGTGCCAGCTGCCGGGACCAGGGCGAGCAGTACTTC. This sequence encodes CASCRDQGEQYF. This rearrangement joins TRBV2 to TRBJ2-7; D assignment may be TRBD1 or TRBD2 (5 bases each). V lost 8 bases and J 6 bases, leaving 14 bases between the germline ends. This CDR3 has 12 amino acids. Germline V gene data show CDR1 as SNHLY and CDR2 as FYNNEI.

The chain links TRBV20-1 to TRBJ2-1; a weak D match, TRBD1 (5 bases). Germline V CDR1 and CDR2: DFQATT, SNEGSKA (reference sequence). The germline V and J ends were trimmed by 6 bases and 8 bases, with 14 bases remaining between them. This CDR3 comprises 12 residues. Here the CDR3 reads CSAFQGNDEQFF. The CDR3 region has the DNA TGCAGTGCATTCCAGGGTAACGATGAGCAGTTCTTC.

This clonotype was observed at least ten times. This chain joins TRBV29-1 and TRBJ1-1; maybe TRBD1 (5 bases). Trimming took 3 bases from V and 4 from J, leaving 12 bases between them. Germline lookup yields CDR1 SQVTM and CDR2 ANQGSEA. The CDR3 runs 13 residues. The CDR3 DNA is TGCAGCGTTGATAACAGGTTTGTCACTGAAGCTTTCTTT. This sequence encodes CSVDNRFVTEAFF.

This clonotype appeared a few times. The rearrangement links TRBV6-4 to TRBJ2-5; 7 nucleotides agree with TRBD1. The CDR3 spans 15 residues. Trimming took 3 bases from V and 0 from J; bases not matched to a gene: 4. Germline CDR1 and CDR2: MRHNA and SNTAGT. The CDR3 reads CASSEEQGYQETQYF. The CDR3 DNA is TGTGCCAGCAGTGAGGAACAGGGGTACCAAGAGACCCAGTACTTC.

This sequence joins TRBV6-4 and TRBJ2-3; 10 nucleotides match TRBD2. Per the germline V gene, CDR1 is MRHNA and CDR2 is SNTAGT. This CDR3 contains 15 residues. With 2 bases clipped from V and 4 bases from J, the junction kept 3 bases outside the gene matches. CDR3 coding DNA: TGTGCCAGCAGTGACGGTAGCGGGGGGTCAGATACGCAGTATTTT. It specifies CASSDGSGGSDTQYF.

The gene calls are TRBV7-8 and TRBJ2-6; D might be TRBD2 (6 bases). Looked up from germline, CDR1 is SGHVS and CDR2 is FQNEAQ. V was trimmed by 3 bases and J by 4 bases, leaving 13 bases between them. This CDR3 has 16 amino acids. In nucleotides, the CDR3 is TGTGCCAGCAGCTTTGGAGGGGTACTGGGGGCCAACGTCCTGACTTTC. This encodes CASSFGGVLGANVLTF.

This clonotype was found a few times. V usage is TRBV29-1 and J usage is TRBJ2-7; D is perhaps TRBD1 or TRBD2 (5 bases each). V lost 7 bases and J 5 bases, leaving 15 bases between the germline ends. The CDR3 spans 12 residues. Germline V gives CDR1 SQVTM, CDR2 ANQGSEA. The CDR3 spells CSAGSQGNEQYF. In nucleotides, the CDR3 is TGCAGCGCTGGGAGCCAGGGCAACGAGCAGTACTTC.

This clonotype was observed a few times. With a much larger clone just one base away, this may be a read error. The V and J genes are TRBV20-1 and TRBJ1-1; TRBD1 is a possible D gene (5 bases). V shed 0 bases and J shed 0 bases, with 8 bases lying between them. Germline CDR1 reads DFQATT; CDR2 reads SNEGSKA (reference sequence). The CDR3 contains 14 residues. The CDR3 spells CSARDPGLNTEAFF. In DNA form, the CDR3 reads TGCAGTGCTAGAGATCCGGGGCTGAACACTGAAGCTTTCTTT.

The chain is built from TRBV15 and TRBJ2-7, with 9 bases matching TRBD1. This CDR3 has 16 amino acids. Looked up from germline, CDR1 is LNHNV and CDR2 is YYDKDF (reference sequence). J lost 5 bases, V lost 0 bases, and 8 bases had no gene match. CDR3 DNA sequence: TGTGCCACCAGCAGAGATTGGGGGACAGGGTCTGACGAGCAGTACGTC. Its protein is CATSRDWGTGSDEQYV.

J is TRBJ1-6 and V is TRBV5-1, with a tentative D call TRBD1 (6 bases). This CDR3 region has 15 residues. Germline V gene lookup returns CDR1 SGHRS and CDR2 YFSETQ. Trimming stripped 5 bases from V and 6 bases from J, with 15 bases between. This CDR3 is CASRQDRKLNSPLHF. The CDR3 DNA is TGCGCCAGCAGACAGGACAGAAAACTTAATTCACCCCTCCACTTT.

In the case of this clonotype: A read error may be the cause here, since a much bigger clone is one base away. The rearrangement links TRBV6-1 to TRBJ2-1; 7 bases align to TRBD1. CDR3 length equals 13 residues. V dropped 5 bases and J dropped 10; count of bases not matched to a gene: 8. Looked up from germline, CDR1 is MNHNS and CDR2 is SASEGT. CDR3 bases: TGTGCCAGCAGTCGACAGGGCACGGGGGAGCAGTTCTTC. Its translation is CASSRQGTGEQFF.

This clonotype was seen only once. The chain links TRBV5-2 to TRBJ2-2; TRBD2 was called by the table and not checked on the DNA. TRBV5-2 represents a pseudogene. The CDR3 runs to 13 residues. The CDR3 here is CASTRRAGGELFF. The CDR3 region has the DNA TGTGCCAGCACCCGGAGGGCGGGGGGGGAGCTGTTTTTT.

The chain joins TRBV15 to TRBJ1-5; D uncertain. Trimming removed 6 bases from V and 1 base from J, with 13 bases in between. CDR3 length equals 15 residues. Germline V gene sequence: CDR1 LNHNV, CDR2 YYDKDF (reference sequence). The CDR3 loop is CATSQTRPSNQPQHF. The CDR3, as DNA: TGTGCCACCAGTCAGACACGACCGAGCAATCAGCCCCAGCATTTT. The full variable domain, completed using reference TRBV15 and TRBJ1-5, is DAMVIQNPRYQVTQFGKPVTLSCSQTLNHNVMYWYQQKSSQAPKLLFHYYDKDFNNEADTPDNFQSRRPNTSFCFLDIRSPGLGDTAMYLCATSQTRPSNQPQHFGDGTRLSIL.

This clonotype was seen only a few times. A much bigger clone sits one base away, suggesting this may be a read error. V and J are TRBV12-3 or TRBV12-4 and TRBJ2-5, with D possibly TRBD1 on 6 matching bases. CDR3 length: 14 amino acids. V lost 1 base and J 3 bases, leaving 9 bases between the germline ends. CDR3 in amino acids: CASSLGRGKETQYF. Here the CDR3 DNA reads TGTGCCAGCAGTTTAGGCAGGGGAAAAGAGACCCAGTACTTC.

This clonotype came up many times. The chain links TRBV12-3 or TRBV12-4 to TRBJ1-5, with D possibly being TRBD1 (5 bases). V shed 3 bases and J shed 7 bases, with 13 bases lying between them. The CDR3 extends over 14 amino acids. In DNA form, the CDR3 reads TGTGCCAGCAGTTTTGGGGGGAGCGGGCAGCCCCAGCATTTT. Amino acid sequence: CASSFGGSGQPQHF.

This clonotype was detected many times. The rearrangement links TRBV11-2 to TRBJ2-7; no reliable D call. From germline, CDR1 is SGHAT and CDR2 FQNNGV. There are 15 residues in the CDR3. Trimming shortened V by 2 bases and J by 2 bases, and 13 bases separated the two germline ends. This CDR3 reads CASSLTADFTYEQYV. CDR3 DNA sequence: TGTGCCAGCAGCTTAACGGCAGACTTCACCTACGAGCAGTACGTC.

The chain recombines TRBV28 with TRBJ2-5, with TRBD2 matching over 8 bases. The CDR3 loop spans 16 amino acids. Germline lookup yields CDR1 MDHEN and CDR2 SYDVKM. V lost 3 bases and J lost 1; bases outside the gene matches: 7. CDR3: CASSFHSGTFQETQYF. The CDR3 DNA sequence: TGTGCCAGCAGTTTCCATAGCGGGACGTTCCAAGAGACCCAGTACTTC.

This sequence joins TRBV20-1 and TRBJ1-1, with D unclear. The CDR3 runs to 14 residues. The V end was cut by 3 bases, the J end by 0 bases, with 11 bases between. Germline-derived CDR1 and CDR2 are DFQATT and SNEGSKA (reference sequence). Here the CDR3 DNA reads TGCAGTGCTAGGCTCAGTAGACTGAACACTGAAGCTTTCTTT. This translates into CSARLSRLNTEAFF.

The chain has TRBV28 and TRBJ2-7; tentatively, D is TRBD1 or TRBD2 (6 bases each). Trimming cost V 4 bases and J 1 base, with 11 bases left between them. Germline CDR1 and CDR2: MDHEN and SYDVKM. The CDR3 loop spans 14 amino acids. The CDR3 here is CASSSGAPSYEQYF. As DNA, the CDR3 is TGTGCCAGCAGTTCGGGGGCACCTTCCTACGAGCAGTACTTC.

The rearrangement links TRBV20-1 to TRBJ2-7, with a possible D match to TRBD1 (5 bases). Germline CDR1 is DFQATT and CDR2 is SNEGSKA (reference sequence). The V end lost 0 bases, the J end lost 0 bases, and 12 bases lay between the germline ends. CDR3 length: 15 residues. CDR3 sequence reads: CSAREAGPSSYEQYV. The CDR3 coding sequence is TGCAGTGCTAGAGAGGCAGGGCCAAGCTCCTACGAGCAGTACGTC.

This clonotype was counted between two and nine times. V gene TRBV4-1 combines with J gene TRBJ1-2; possible D gene TRBD1, 6 bases. The CDR3 has 16 amino acids. V was cut by 0 bases and J by 3 bases, with 14 bases left in between. The germline V gene has CDR1 MGHRA and CDR2 YSYEKL. CDR3 DNA: TGCGCCAGCAGCCAAGATCCGGGGGGCACCTACTATGGCTACACCTTC. Amino acids: CASSQDPGGTYYGYTF.